Included here is one T cell receptor beta chain sequence, with context. The data were obtained in a study of blood T cell repertoires in COVID-19. Using immunoSEQ multiplex PCR, the repertoire was profiled, and TCRdb retains in-frame clones only, with some absent. The repertoire holds some 250,000 clones, with 70% to 90% as singletons. CDR3 length equals 14 residues. V was pared by 7 bases and J by 8 bases, with 9 bases of the junction left unmatched. Germline-derived CDR1 and CDR2 are LGHDT and YNNKEL (reference sequence). V gene TRBV3-1 (or the pseudogene TRBV3-2) combines with J gene TRBJ2-2, with TRBD1 matching over 8 bases. Sequenced: peripheral blood. This TCR was recovered from a woman in her 30s with COVID-19, enrolled during active disease. CDR3 sequence reads: CASNYRDRKGELFF. CDR3 DNA: TGTGCCAGCAACTACCGGGACAGGAAGGGGGAGCTGTTTTTT.